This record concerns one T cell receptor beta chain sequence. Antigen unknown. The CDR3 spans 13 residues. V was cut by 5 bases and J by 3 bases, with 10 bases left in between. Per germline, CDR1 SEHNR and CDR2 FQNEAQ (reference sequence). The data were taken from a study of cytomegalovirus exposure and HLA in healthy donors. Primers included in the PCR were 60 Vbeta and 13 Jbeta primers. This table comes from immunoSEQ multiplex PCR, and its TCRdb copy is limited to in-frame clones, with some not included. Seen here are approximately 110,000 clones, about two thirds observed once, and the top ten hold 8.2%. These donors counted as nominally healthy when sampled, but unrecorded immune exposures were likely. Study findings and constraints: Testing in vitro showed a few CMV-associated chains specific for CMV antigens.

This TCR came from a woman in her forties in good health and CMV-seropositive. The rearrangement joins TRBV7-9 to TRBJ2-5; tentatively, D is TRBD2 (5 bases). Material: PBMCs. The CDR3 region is CASSGESKETQYF. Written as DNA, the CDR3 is TGTGCCAGCAGCGGGGAGTCCAAAGAGACCCAGTACTTC. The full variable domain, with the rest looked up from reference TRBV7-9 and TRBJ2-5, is DTGVSQNPRHKITKRGQNVTFRCDPISEHNRLYWYRQTLGQGPEFLTYFQNEAQLEKSRLLSDRFSAERPKGSFSTLEIQRTEQGDSAMYLCASSGESKETQYFGPGTRLLVL.